This T cell receptor beta chain derives from a study of blood T cell repertoires in COVID-19. Study background: Sample material is recorded as cDNA or gDNA derived from T cells, B-cell-depleted T cells, or PBMCs.

Sequenced by immunoSEQ multiplex PCR; TCRdb stores in-frame clones only, minus some. The sample holds more than 300,000 clones, 87% seen once. While infection was still active, Seattle patients were enrolled and then followed longitudinally. This clone showed up just a few times. This clonotype was sampled from a woman between 45 and 60 years old with COVID-19, enrolled during active disease. The sample comprised peripheral blood.

The CDR3, as DNA: TGTGCCAGCAGCTATGCACCCAGACTAGCGGGAGGCTACGAGCAGTACTTC. Its protein is CASSYAPRLAGGYEQYF. This sequence joins TRBV7-2 and TRBJ2-7; 13 bases are a match to TRBD2. Per the germline V gene, CDR1 is SGHTA and CDR2 is FQGNSA. J was trimmed by 3 bases and V by 4 bases; bases with no gene match: 9. This CDR3 contains 17 residues.